This is a list of T cell receptor beta chains from one sample in a study of T-cell memory formation after mild COVID-19. TCRdb reprocessed the 5' RACE reads via MiXCR and lists one record per CDR3 protein. The sample holds 170,000 or so distinct CDR3 sequences; about 21% are singletons and the top ten take about 21%. Sequencing was performed on PBMCs or a T cell subset sorted from them (not recorded which). The receptors come from an adult woman who had mild COVID-19 (a few samples of this study predate the infection). Cell type and time point are not known. The CDR3 runs from the conserved cysteine through the conserved F or W. Each record gives: clone size, V gene, J gene, CDR3 length, CDR3 protein. Not all rows give a size; the values are once, few, many and, for expanded clones, a class.

few	TRBV9	TRBJ1-1	16	CASSVDGTPGDTEAFF
few	TRBV4-3	TRBJ2-5	15	CASSQDWPERETQYF
-	TRBV3-1	TRBJ1-1	16	CASSQVRGRRDTEAFF
few	TRBV12-3/TRBV12-4	TRBJ1-5	15	CASSLRTGVSQPQHF
few	TRBV20-1	TRBJ1-2	10	CSAVNYGYTF
few	TRBV11-2	TRBJ2-5	14	CASRSGDSQETQYF
few	TRBV5-5	TRBJ2-5	14	CASSSRDNQETQYF
-	TRBV20-1	TRBJ2-1	15	CSASPSDYSYNEQFF
few	TRBV7-8	TRBJ2-7	12	CASSFLSYEQYF
few	TRBV7-7	TRBJ2-3	17	CASSLGHRDKVTDTQYF
few	TRBV29-1	TRBJ2-5	14	CSAEVQWGGLTQYF
many	TRBV6-5	TRBJ2-7	13	CASSYEGAGEQYF
-	TRBV15	TRBJ2-7	17	CATSRESTGWSSYEQYF
few	TRBV4-1	TRBJ2-5	16	CASTHPVGSYQETQYF
few	TRBV9	TRBJ2-7	15	CASSARDRALDEQYF
-	TRBV29-1	TRBJ2-1	11	CSLITRNEQFF
-	TRBV11-3	TRBJ2-1	14	CASSLLAGGPEQFF
many	TRBV5-1	TRBJ2-1	13	CASSRPSYNEQFF
-	TRBV25-1	TRBJ2-7	14	CASSDFGTGSEQYF
few	TRBV5-1	TRBJ2-1	16	CASSSREQDSYNEQFF
few	TRBV5-1	TRBJ2-1	16	CASSFSGTSEVDEQFF
-	TRBV27	TRBJ2-7	13	CASAGESSYEQYF